The clone carrying this TCR beta chain was observed a handful of times. Its antigen remains unknown. Template switching supplied a universal primer site; unique molecular identifiers were carried on the cDNA. MiXCR, run by TCRdb on the 5' RACE reads, gives a single entry per CDR3 protein. The table lists 1.5 million to 2 million distinct CDR3 sequences, less than 35% of them singletons, with around 0.3% in the top ten. This specimen belongs to a study of identical twins. Points from the study as a whole: Models came in too low on out-of-frame TCR alpha sharing in monozygotic twins. Invariant MAIT and iNKT cells may have partly biased zero-insertion analyses.

The V and J ends lost 0 bases and 1 base respectively, with 10 bases between them. The CDR3 loop spans 15 amino acids. Per germline, CDR1 DFQATT and CDR2 SNEGSKA (reference sequence). The sequence derives from a newborn girl in good health. The sequencing input was cord blood. The rearrangement joins TRBV20-1 to TRBJ2-4; no clear D. The CDR3 is CSARDSLSAKNIQYF. CDR3 nucleotide sequence: TGCAGTGCTAGAGACTCCCTATCTGCCAAAAACATTCAGTACTTC.